Reported below is one T cell receptor beta chain. What it binds is not known. The data derive from a study of cytomegalovirus exposure and HLA in healthy donors. Overall study findings and caveats: In a later analysis, a genetic analysis reported fewer productive-TCR N-insertions in an Asian-associated ancestry cluster than the cohort average.

The PCR employed 60 Vbeta primers together with 13 Jbeta primers. Sequenced by immunoSEQ multiplex PCR; TCRdb stores in-frame clones only, minus some. The sample lists about 82,000 clones, about 78% seen once, with 2.5% to 4% in the top ten. The CDR3 consists of 12 residues. The ends were cut back, 8 bases at V and 10 bases at J, with 12 bases in the middle. Germline lookup yields CDR1 MNHEY and CDR2 SVGAGI. Sequencing was done on a sample of PBMCs. The receptor was isolated from a man aged 50 to 60 in good health and CMV-seronegative. The chain joins TRBV6-5 to TRBJ1-6; D may be TRBD1 (6 bases). The CDR3 bases are TGTGCCAGCCGCTTTGGGGGCTCACCCCTCCACTTT. Amino acid sequence: CASRFGGSPLHF.